Listed below are T cell receptor beta chains from one sample, sequenced in a study of blood T cell repertoires in COVID-19. Data came from immunoSEQ multiplex PCR; TCRdb stores just in-frame clones and leaves some out. The sample lists some 200,000 clones; around nine tenths were seen once. Sequencing was done on a sample of peripheral blood. Receptors were obtained from a man between 18 and 29 years old with active or convalescent COVID-19. The CDR3 runs from the conserved cysteine through the conserved F or W. A D gene is named only where the DNA matches it firmly. Clone size is given for some rows only: seen once, a few or many times, or a class if the clone is expanded.

>TRBJ1-1|TRBV7-6|-|-
CASSSGGRTEAFF
TGTGCCAGCAGCTCTGGAGGGAGGACTGAAGCTTTCTTT
>TRBJ1-6|TRBV14|-|-
CASSQVGHSPLHF
TGTGCCAGCAGCCAAGTGGGGCATTCACCCCTCCACTTT
>TRBJ2-2|TRBV6-2/TRBV6-3|TRBD1|once
CASSFPRGQSLNTGELFF
TGTGCCAGCAGTTTTCCCAGGGGGCAGTCCCTTAACACCGGGGAGCTGTTTTTT
>TRBJ1-1|TRBV13|-|-
CASSLGQGNTEAFF
TGTGCCAGCAGCTTAGGACAGGGAAACACTGAAGCTTTCTTT
>TRBJ2-1|TRBV7-2|-|once
CASSLASEQFF
TGTGCCAGCAGCTTAGCGAGTGAGCAGTTCTTC
>TRBJ2-1|TRBV30|-|-
CAWSVAADNEQFF
TGTGCCTGGAGTGTAGCCGCGGACAATGAGCAGTTCTTC
>TRBJ2-3|TRBV2|-|-
CASSVEGGTDTQYF
TGTGCCAGCAGTGTTGAGGGGGGCACAGATACGCAGTATTTT
>TRBJ1-5|TRBV27|TRBD1|-
CASRGTGYSNQPQHF
TGTGCCAGCAGGGGGACAGGATATAGCAATCAGCCCCAGCATTTT
>TRBJ1-4|TRBV4-2|-|once
CASSQVPGEKLFF
TGTGCCAGCAGCCAAGTCCCGGGTGAAAAACTGTTTTTT
>TRBJ1-3|TRBV15|-|-
CATSRDETGSGNTIYF
TGTGCCACCAGCAGAGATGAGACAGGCTCTGGAAACACCATATATTTT
>TRBJ2-3|TRBV11-2|TRBD2|-
CASSLDILAGGPDTQYF
TGTGCCAGCAGCTTAGATATACTAGCGGGGGGGCCAGATACGCAGTATTTT
>TRBJ2-2|TRBV19|TRBD2|-
CASRFRGVTGELFF
TGTGCCAGTAGGTTTCGGGGGGTCACCGGGGAGCTGTTTTTT
>TRBJ1-1|TRBV10-1|-|once
CASSAQQGTEAFF
TGCGCCAGCAGCGCACAACAGGGAACTGAAGCTTTCTTT
>TRBJ1-5|TRBV5-6|TRBD1|-
CASSSGQGAYRASNQPQHF
TGTGCCAGCAGCTCGGGACAGGGGGCATATCGGGCTAGCAATCAGCCCCAGCATTTT
>TRBJ2-6|TRBV19|-|-
CASSTLQGSGANVLTF
TGTGCCAGTAGTACATTACAGGGATCCGGGGCCAACGTCCTGACTTTC
>TRBJ1-6|TRBV6-5|-|-
CASTGGGRSPLHF
TGTGCCAGCACCGGGGGAGGCCGGTCACCCCTCCACTTT
>TRBJ1-6|TRBV19|TRBD1|-
CAARQGNSPLHF
TGTGCCGCTAGACAGGGGAATTCACCCCTCCACTTT
>TRBJ1-2|TRBV28|TRBD1|-
CASSGPGQSNYGYTF
TGTGCCAGCAGTGGCCCGGGACAGTCGAACTATGGCTACACCTTC
>TRBJ2-7|TRBV7-9|TRBD1|-
CASSLGGQGAHEQYF
TGTGCCAGCAGCTTAGGAGGACAGGGGGCCCACGAGCAGTACTTC
>TRBJ1-4|TRBV19|-|-
CASSRLTNEKLFF
TGTGCCAGTAGCAGGCTAACTAATGAAAAACTGTTTTTT
>TRBJ1-3|TRBV27|TRBD1|-
CASSLPGTGVPFPLSGNTIYF
TGTGCCAGCAGTTTACCCGGGACAGGGGTACCCTTCCCCCTCTCTGGAAACACCATATATTTT
>TRBJ1-2|TRBV28|TRBD1|once
CASSFQGVGGYTF
TGTGCCAGCAGTTTCCAGGGGGTGGGTGGCTACACCTTC
>TRBJ1-2|TRBV7-8|TRBD1|-
CASSWWDSNYGYTF
TGTGCCAGCAGCTGGTGGGACAGTAACTATGGCTACACCTTC
>TRBJ1-5|TRBV28|-|-
CASSSKIQGGQPQHF
TGTGCCAGCAGTTCGAAGATACAGGGAGGGCAGCCCCAGCATTTT
>TRBJ2-1|TRBV19|TRBD2|-
CASTGGAWDNEQFF
TGTGCCAGTACCGGGGGGGCCTGGGACAATGAGCAGTTCTTC
>TRBJ1-2|TRBV12-3/TRBV12-4|-|-
CASSLEGYGYTF
TGTGCCAGCAGTTTGGAGGGGTATGGCTACACCTTC
>TRBJ1-5|TRBV6-1|-|-
CASSESGGDQPQHF
TGTGCCAGCAGTGAATCGGGGGGGGATCAGCCCCAGCATTTT
>TRBJ1-5|TRBV11-2|-|few
CASSLAGADQPQHF
TGTGCCAGCAGCTTAGCAGGGGCCGATCAGCCCCAGCATTTT
>TRBJ2-5|TRBV7-9|-|-
CASSYASGETQYF
TGTGCCAGCAGTTATGCCTCCGGAGAGACCCAGTACTTC
>TRBJ1-1|TRBV5-6|-|-
CASRRRVRASEAFF
TGTGCCAGCAGGAGAAGGGTCAGGGCCTCTGAAGCTTTCTTT
>TRBJ2-3|TRBV5-1|TRBD2|-
CASSVSGGPTDTQYF
TGCGCCAGCAGTGTTAGCGGGGGGCCCACAGATACGCAGTATTTT
>TRBJ2-2|TRBV5-1|-|few
CASSRGNSDAGELFF
TGCGCCAGCAGCCGCGGAAACTCTGACGCCGGGGAGCTGTTTTTT
>TRBJ1-5|TRBV7-8|-|once
CASSMRLSNQPQHF
TGTGCCAGCAGCATGAGACTGAGCAATCAGCCCCAGCATTTT
>TRBJ1-6|TRBV3-1/TRBV3-2|TRBD1|-
CASSQEGTGGISPLHF
TGTGCCAGCAGCCAAGAAGGGACAGGGGGGATCTCACCCCTCCACTTT
>TRBJ1-1|TRBV6-5|-|-
CASSPTGLSTEAFF
TGTGCCAGCAGTCCTACGGGTCTGAGCACTGAAGCTTTCTTT
>TRBJ2-1|TRBV2|-|-
CAGGTHNEQFF
TGTGCCGGGGGGACCCACAATGAGCAGTTCTTC
>TRBJ1-5|TRBV19|TRBD1|-
CASSWTGARSNQPQHF
TGTGCCAGTAGCTGGACAGGGGCTCGGAGCAATCAGCCCCAGCATTTT
>TRBJ1-4|TRBV4-1|TRBD1|-
CASSHGTGSYNEKLFF
TGCGCCAGCAGCCACGGGACAGGGAGCTATAATGAAAAACTGTTTTTT
>TRBJ1-1|TRBV5-5|TRBD1|-
CASSSGQTNTEAFF
TGTGCCAGCAGCTCGGGACAGACCAACACTGAAGCTTTCTTT
>TRBJ2-3|TRBV4-2|TRBD2|-
CASSQGPTSGDTQYF
TGTGCCAGCAGCCAAGGGCCGACTAGCGGAGATACGCAGTATTTT
>TRBJ2-2|TRBV6-5|TRBD2|-
CASRTSLNTGELFF
TGTGCCAGCAGGACTAGCCTGAACACCGGGGAGCTGTTTTTT
>TRBJ2-3|TRBV7-9|-|-
CASSREVDTQYF
TGTGCCAGCAGCCGAGAGGTAGATACGCAGTATTTT
>TRBJ2-1|TRBV30|TRBD2|-
CAWIPPSGRSNEQFF
TGTGCCTGGATCCCCCCCAGCGGGAGAAGCAATGAGCAGTTCTTC
>TRBJ1-2|TRBV10-3|TRBD1|-
CAISRDSNYGYTF
TGTGCCATCAGTAGGGACAGTAACTATGGCTACACCTTC
>TRBJ2-1|TRBV3-1/TRBV3-2|TRBD2|-
CASSLIAGPNNEQFF
TGTGCCAGCAGCCTGATAGCGGGGCCCAACAATGAGCAGTTCTTC
>TRBJ2-1|TRBV5-1|TRBD2|-
CASSSTSGTYHSYNEQFF
TGCGCCAGCAGTTCGACTAGCGGGACGTACCACTCCTACAATGAGCAGTTCTTC
>TRBJ2-5|TRBV28|TRBD1|-
CASSRTGQETQYF
TGTGCCAGCAGCCGGACAGGGCAAGAGACCCAGTACTTC
>TRBJ2-4|TRBV6-6|TRBD2|-
CASRGGRDIQYF
TGTGCCAGCAGGGGGGGGAGGGACATTCAGTACTTC
>TRBJ1-2|TRBV6-5|-|-
CASSYSSREINYGYTF
TGTGCCAGCAGTTACTCTTCACGGGAAATTAACTATGGCTACACCTTC
>TRBJ2-2|TRBV5-4|-|-
CASAQRQANTGELFF
TGTGCCAGCGCCCAAAGGCAGGCGAACACCGGGGAGCTGTTTTTT
>TRBJ1-1|TRBV6-5|-|-
CASSDYTEAFF
TGTGCCAGCAGCGACTACACTGAAGCTTTCTTT
>TRBJ1-1|TRBV10-3|TRBD1|-
CAISESRGSRAFF
TGTGCCATCAGTGAGTCCAGGGGGAGCAGGGCTTTCTTT
>TRBJ2-1|TRBV14|TRBD2|-
CASSQRRGTSSDEQFF
TGTGCCAGCAGCCAACGAAGGGGGACTAGTTCCGATGAGCAGTTCTTC